One and the same sample provided the 22 T cell receptor beta chains below, sequenced in a study of blood T cell repertoires in COVID-19. TCRdb keeps only in-frame clones here, not all; method: immunoSEQ multiplex PCR. The sample holds 360,000 or so clones, over 85% seen once. Sequencing was carried out using peripheral blood. The source of these receptors is a woman in her sixties with COVID-19, enrolled during active disease.

This chain links TRBV5-1 with TRBJ2-3; 8 positions agree with TRBD2. Trimming at V came to 4 bases and at J to 1 base, leaving 5 bases not matched to a gene. This CDR3 spans 15 amino acids. From germline, CDR1 is SGHRS and CDR2 YFSETQ. Here the CDR3 DNA reads TGCGCCAGCAGCCGCAGCGGGGGCGGCACAGATACGCAGTATTTT. It is translated as CASSRSGGGTDTQYF. The full variable domain, its missing parts supplied by reference TRBV5-1 and TRBJ2-3, is KAGVTQTPRYLIKTRGQQVTLSCSPISGHRSVSWYQQTPGQGLQFLFEYFSETQRNKGNFPGRFSGRQFSNSRSEMNVSTLELGDSALYLCASSRSGGGTDTQYFGPGTRLTVL.

This chain connects TRBV5-5 to TRBJ1-1; TRBD1 matches at 7 bases. The CDR3 has 16 residues. V dropped 0 bases and J dropped 3; count of bases not matched to a gene: 8. The V gene's germline CDR1 is SGHKS and CDR2 YYEKEE (reference sequence). CDR3: CASSLGPGQGDTEAFF. DNA of the CDR3: TGTGCCAGCAGCTTGGGACCGGGTCAGGGGGACACTGAAGCTTTCTTT.

The chain employs TRBV19 and TRBJ2-7; 7 nucleotides match TRBD1. J gave up 5 bases and V 4 bases, and 11 bases lay outside the gene matches. The CDR3 has 15 residues. The germline V gene encodes CDR1 LNHDA and CDR2 SQIVND (reference sequence). For the CDR3, the DNA is TGTGCCAGTAGTACCCGACAGGGCGCCGGGGACGAGCAGTACTTC. Translation: CASSTRQGAGDEQYF.

This chain links TRBV6-5 with TRBJ1-2, with 11 bases fitting TRBD1. The CDR3 covers 14 residues. Germline V lookup: CDR1 MNHEY, CDR2 SVGAGI. V lost 6 bases to trimming and J lost 7 bases; unmatched junction nucleotides: 7. This chain's CDR3 is CASRLGQGARGYTF. The CDR3, as DNA: TGTGCCAGCAGGCTCGGACAGGGGGCGCGTGGCTACACCTTC.

V usage is TRBV2 and J usage is TRBJ2-7; 8 nucleotides align to TRBD1. Losses at the gene ends were 3 bases for V and 6 bases for J; bases not matched to a gene: 4. The CDR3 runs to 13 residues. The V gene's germline CDR1 is SNHLY and CDR2 FYNNEI. For the CDR3, the DNA is TGTGCCAGCAGTGAGGGCAGGGGGCTCGAGCAGTACTTC. Translated: CASSEGRGLEQYF.

The chain recombines TRBV5-5 with TRBJ2-3; possible D gene TRBD1, 6 bases. The length of the CDR3 is 16 residues. Germline V lookup: CDR1 SGHKS, CDR2 YYEKEE (reference sequence). The V end was cut by 2 bases, the J end by 0 bases, with 13 bases between. The CDR3 is CASSLVQGSSTDTQYF. The CDR3 coding sequence is TGTGCCAGCAGCTTAGTACAGGGATCTAGCACAGATACGCAGTATTTT.

The rearrangement uses TRBV2 and TRBJ1-1; 9 nucleotides match TRBD1. After removal of 7 bases from V and 1 base from J, the junction contained 1 base not matched to a gene. The CDR3 covers 13 residues. The germline gives CDR1 SNHLY, CDR2 FYNNEI. CDR3 region: CASKGQGNTEAFF. The CDR3 DNA reads TGTGCCAGCAAGGGACAGGGGAACACTGAAGCTTTCTTT.

In its sample, this clone was seen a few times. The chain combines TRBV12-3 or TRBV12-4 with TRBJ2-7; 7 bases align to TRBD1. The V gene end was trimmed by 6 bases and the J gene end by 4 bases; junction bases not matched to a gene: 3. This CDR3 region has 12 residues. The CDR3 is CASRGQQYEQYF. In DNA form, the CDR3 reads TGTGCCAGCAGGGGACAGCAATACGAGCAGTACTTC.

This clone was counted a single time. The gene calls are TRBV18 and TRBJ2-1; D is possibly TRBD2 (5 bases). The CDR3 runs 15 residues. Between the trimmed V and J ends, which lost 0 bases and 6 bases, there was a span of 12 bases. Germline V gene sequence: CDR1 KGHSH, CDR2 LQKENI. This CDR3 is CASSPPSSGVNEQFF. CDR3 sequence (DNA): TGTGCCAGCTCACCACCGTCGTCCGGGGTCAATGAGCAGTTCTTC.

The V gene is TRBV5-1, the J gene TRBJ1-1; D is unclear. Germline V gives CDR1 SGHRS, CDR2 YFSETQ. Trimming took off 2 bases at V and 5 bases at J, with 10 bases between the two ends. The CDR3 totals 13 residues. The DNA for the CDR3 is TGCGCCAGCAGCTTCCAGATTCCGACTGAAGCTTTCTTT. Encoded protein: CASSFQIPTEAFF.

The V gene is TRBV3-1 (or the pseudogene TRBV3-2), the J gene TRBJ2-3; the D gene is possibly TRBD1 (5 bases). Germline V gene data show CDR1 as LGHDT and CDR2 as YNNKEL (reference sequence). Trimming left V 4 bases short and J 1 base short, with 9 bases between. This CDR3 region has 14 residues. The CDR3 nucleotides are TGTGCCAGCAGCCTACAGGATCGCACAGATACGCAGTATTTT. As protein: CASSLQDRTDTQYF.

The chain links TRBV3-1 (or the pseudogene TRBV3-2) to TRBJ2-3; perhaps TRBD1 as D (7 bases). The germline V and J ends were trimmed by 4 bases and 7 bases, with 15 bases remaining between them. Germline V gene sequence: CDR1 LGHDT, CDR2 YNNKEL (reference sequence). This CDR3 spans 14 amino acids. This CDR3 is CASSRPGGTNTQYF. As DNA, the CDR3 is TGTGCCAGCAGCCGACCAGGGGGGACGAATACGCAGTATTTT.

This chain links TRBV7-2 with TRBJ2-1, with D possibly matching TRBD2 (6 bases). CDR1 SGHTA and CDR2 FQGNSA come from the germline V gene. The CDR3 spans 15 residues. V gave up 6 bases and J gave up 0 bases, with 12 bases separating them. The CDR3 bases are TGTGCCAGCAGGCGAGGAGGGAGCTCCTACAATGAGCAGTTCTTC. It codes for CASRRGGSSYNEQFF.

This clone has just a few counts. This chain links TRBV3-1 (or the pseudogene TRBV3-2) with TRBJ1-2; TRBD1 matches 9 bases. The CDR3 sequence is 13 residues long. Trimming removed 3 bases from V and 8 bases from J; junction bases left unmatched: 4. CDR1 is LGHDT, CDR2 YNNKEL, per germline (reference sequence). The CDR3 here is CASSHWTGDGYTF. The CDR3 DNA is TGTGCCAGCAGCCACTGGACAGGGGACGGCTACACCTTC.

V gene TRBV2 combines with J gene TRBJ1-6, with D maybe TRBD1 (5 bases). CDR1 is SNHLY, CDR2 FYNNEI, per germline. Trimming stripped 3 bases from V and 6 bases from J, with 15 bases between. The CDR3 spans 16 residues. The CDR3 region has the DNA TGTGCCAGCAGTGACTCTCAGGGAAGGGGTAATTCACCCCTCCACTTT. It translates to CASSDSQGRGNSPLHF.

The rearrangement links TRBV6-5 to TRBJ2-5, with 9 bases that match TRBD1. Germline values: CDR1 MNHEY, CDR2 SVGAGI. The ends lost 7 bases at V and 5 bases at J; junction bases unmatched: 5. This CDR3 is 13 amino acids long. CDR3 DNA sequence: TGTGCCAGCAATACAGGGGGCCGGGAGACCCAGTACTTC. It specifies CASNTGGRETQYF.

This clone has more than one count but fewer than ten. The chain's CDR3 is CASSLPQGARSYTF. The CDR3 DNA reads TGTGCCAGCAGCCTCCCCCAGGGGGCGCGATCCTACACCTTC. The chain links TRBV28 to TRBJ1-2, with 8 bases aligning to TRBD1. CDR1 and CDR2 (germline): MDHEN, SYDVKM. This CDR3 contains 14 residues. The J segment lost 10 bases and the V segment lost 6 bases, leaving 13 bases of the junction unmatched.

The V call is TRBV7-3, the J call TRBJ2-5; D unclear. The germline V gene encodes CDR1 SGHTA and CDR2 FQGTGA. The CDR3 length is 14 residues. With 5 bases removed from V and 7 bases from J, the gap between germline ends came to 17 bases. The CDR3 protein is CASSPPAVSGTQYF. CDR3 sequence (DNA): TGTGCCAGCAGCCCCCCCGCGGTTTCGGGGACCCAGTACTTC.

J is TRBJ2-2 and V is TRBV5-6; D possibly corresponds to TRBD1 (6 bases). Trimming shortened V by 0 bases and J by 0 bases, and 9 bases separated the two germline ends. Germline loops: CDR1 SGHDT, CDR2 YYEEEE. This CDR3 is 16 amino acids long. The CDR3 DNA is TGTGCCAGCAGCTTGGGACAGGCAGCGAACACCGGGGAGCTGTTTTTT. Its protein is CASSLGQAANTGELFF.

Concerning this clone: The identical CDR3 is also encoded by other nucleotide sequences in the sample. This rearrangement joins TRBV18 to TRBJ1-3; the D gene is possibly TRBD1 (5 bases). V lost 6 bases to trimming and J lost 0 bases, with 12 bases between them. This CDR3 spans 15 amino acids. Germline assignment: CDR1 KGHSH and CDR2 LQKENI. The CDR3 nucleotides read TGTGCCAGCTCTCAAGGGGTCAGCTCTGGAAACACCATATATTTT. It codes for CASSQGVSSGNTIYF.

This chain joins TRBV18 and TRBJ1-5; D not certain. This CDR3 is built from 12 residues. Trimming pared 3 bases from V and 8 bases from J, leaving 8 bases between. Germline values: CDR1 KGHSH, CDR2 LQKENI. The CDR3 nucleotides read TGTGCCAGCTCACCGGACTCGAAGCCCCAGCATTTT. It specifies CASSPDSKPQHF.

The V and J genes are TRBV30 and TRBJ2-1; the D gene is possibly TRBD1 (6 bases). Deletions cut 2 bases from V and 3 bases from J, with 14 bases between. The CDR3 spans 15 residues. CDR1 and CDR2 from the germline V gene are GTSNPN and SVGIG (reference sequence). The CDR3 loop is CAWSRGSPLYNEQFF. The CDR3 DNA sequence: TGTGCCTGGAGTAGGGGGTCCCCCCTCTACAATGAGCAGTTCTTC.